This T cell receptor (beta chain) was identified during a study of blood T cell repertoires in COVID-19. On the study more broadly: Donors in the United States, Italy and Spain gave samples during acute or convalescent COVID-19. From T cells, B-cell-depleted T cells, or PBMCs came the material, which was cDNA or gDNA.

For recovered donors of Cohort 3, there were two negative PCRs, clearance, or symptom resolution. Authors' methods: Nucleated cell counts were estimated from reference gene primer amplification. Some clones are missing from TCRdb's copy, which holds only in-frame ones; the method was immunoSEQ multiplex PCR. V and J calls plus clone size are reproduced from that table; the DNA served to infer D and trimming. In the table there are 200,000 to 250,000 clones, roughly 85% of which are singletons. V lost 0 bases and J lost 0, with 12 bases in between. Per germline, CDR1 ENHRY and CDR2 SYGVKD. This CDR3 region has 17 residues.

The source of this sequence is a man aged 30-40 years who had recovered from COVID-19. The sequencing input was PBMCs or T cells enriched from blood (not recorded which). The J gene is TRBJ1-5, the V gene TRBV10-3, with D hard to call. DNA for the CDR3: TGTGCCATCAGTGAGTCTGGTGCGGCCAATAGCAATCAGCCCCAGCATTTT. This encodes CAISESGAANSNQPQHF.